Each of the 12 T cell receptor beta chains below was sequenced from the same sample in a study of CD8 T cells in Susac syndrome. Reverse transcription of 0.5 to 1 ug RNA was performed with random hexamers. Via MiXCR, TCRdb re-called the immunoSEQ multiplex PCR reads, giving one row per CDR3 protein. The data contain about 180,000 distinct CDR3 sequences, 90% to 97% of them singletons. Sequencing input: CD4+ T cells from PBMCs. These receptors were obtained from a human donor with multiple sclerosis.

As concerns this clonotype: At one end the junction does not follow the germline gene, possibly because of a read error. The chain employs TRBV3-1 and TRBJ2-1; D is perhaps TRBD1 (5 bases). Germline V CDR1 and CDR2: LGHDT, YNNKEL (reference sequence). This CDR3 has 12 amino acids. The CDR3 sequence: CASSLDTAWIIF. DNA for the CDR3: TGTGCCAGCAGCTTGGACACGGCCTGGATAATCTTC.

The V call is TRBV29-1, the J call TRBJ1-2; the match to TRBD1 covers 10 bases. V lost 3 bases and J lost 5; bases outside the gene matches: 3. The V gene's germline CDR1 is SQVTM and CDR2 ANQGSEA. The CDR3 contains 13 residues. The CDR3 spells CSVDKGQGYGYTF. The CDR3 DNA is TGCAGCGTTGATAAGGGACAGGGGTATGGCTACACCTTC.

J is TRBJ2-3 and V is TRBV9; D possibly corresponds to TRBD1 (5 bases). CDR1 and CDR2 (germline): SGDLS, YYNGEE. Trimming stripped 0 bases from V and 0 bases from J, with 11 bases between. The CDR3 is 16 residues long. The CDR3: CASSVETDTSTDTQYF. The CDR3 DNA sequence: TGTGCCAGCAGCGTAGAGACAGACACTAGCACAGATACGCAGTATTTT. Full variable domain (outside the CDR3, taken from reference TRBV9 and TRBJ2-3): DSGVTQTPKHLITATGQRVTLRCSPRSGDLSVYWYQQSLDQGLQFLIQYYNGEERAKGNILERFSAQQFPDLHSELNLSSLELGDSALYFCASSVETDTSTDTQYFGPGTRLTVL.

The chain combines TRBV12-3 or TRBV12-4 with TRBJ2-4; D may be TRBD2 (5 bases). The germline V and J ends were trimmed by 7 bases and 1 base, with 20 bases remaining between them. The CDR3 consists of 17 residues. This CDR3 reads CASTTTGFPAAKNIQYF. CDR3 DNA sequence: TGTGCCAGCACCACTACGGGATTTCCGGCGGCCAAAAACATTCAGTACTTC.

This chain connects TRBV19 to TRBJ2-1; D gene ambiguous. The CDR3 runs 11 residues. V was shortened by 10 bases and J by 4 bases, with 8 bases between the two germline ends. Germline CDR1 reads LNHDA; CDR2 reads SQIVND (reference sequence). The CDR3 is CATGPYNEQFF. Written as DNA, the CDR3 is TGTGCCACCGGCCCGTACAATGAGCAGTTCTTC. The full variable domain, its missing parts supplied by reference TRBV19 and TRBJ2-1, is DGGITQSPKYLFRKEGQNVTLSCEQNLNHDAMYWYRQDPGQGLRLIYYSQIVNDFQKGDIAEGYSVSREKKESFPLTVTSAQKNPTAFYLCATGPYNEQFFGPGTRLTVL.

The chain employs TRBV5-4 and TRBJ2-6; unclear D gene. This CDR3 has 13 residues. The V end lost 0 bases, the J end lost 8 bases, and 6 bases lay between the germline ends. Germline CDR1 reads SGHNT; CDR2 reads YYREEE (reference sequence). The CDR3 region has the DNA TGTGCCAGCAGCTTGGAGGGATCCAACGTCCTGACTTTC. It is translated as CASSLEGSNVLTF.

CDR3: CSAPAGDAYNEQFF. The CDR3 DNA is TGCAGTGCTCCTGCGGGGGACGCCTACAATGAGCAGTTCTTC. The V gene is TRBV20-1, the J gene TRBJ2-1, with 7 nucleotides matching TRBD2. Trimming at V came to 5 bases and at J to 2 bases, leaving 6 bases not matched to a gene. Germline V gene lookup returns CDR1 DFQATT and CDR2 SNEGSKA (reference sequence). The length of the CDR3 is 14 residues.

Here the CDR3 DNA reads TGTGCCAGCACCGGGACTAGCCGGGAAGATACGCAGTATTTT. Translating gives CASTGTSREDTQYF. The chain is built from TRBV7-2 and TRBJ2-3; 9 nucleotides agree with TRBD2. This CDR3 comprises 14 residues. From germline, CDR1 is SGHTA and CDR2 FQGNSA. V lost 7 bases to trimming and J lost 5 bases; unmatched junction nucleotides: 7.

The V and J genes are TRBV9 and TRBJ2-3; D uncertain. CDR3 length: 13 amino acids. Trimming stripped 0 bases from V and 2 bases from J, with 4 bases between. Germline V CDR1 and CDR2: SGDLS, YYNGEE. The chain's CDR3 is CASSVAVTDTQYF. The CDR3 DNA reads TGTGCCAGCAGCGTAGCAGTCACAGATACGCAGTATTTT.

This clonotype was found once. The chain combines TRBV27 with TRBJ2-7, with D perhaps TRBD2 (6 bases). The germline V and J ends were trimmed by 6 bases and 4 bases, with 19 bases remaining between them. The germline gives CDR1 MNHEY, CDR2 SMNVEV (reference sequence). The CDR3 runs to 15 residues. As DNA, the CDR3 is TGTGCCAGCAGCCTCTCCACCCCGGCGGGGTACGAGCAGTACTTC. This sequence encodes CASSLSTPAGYEQYF.

V gene TRBV29-1 combines with J gene TRBJ2-2; maybe TRBD1 (6 bases). The CDR3 consists of 13 residues. V lost 8 bases to trimming and J lost 4 bases, with 14 bases between them. Germline values: CDR1 SQVTM, CDR2 ANQGSEA. DNA of the CDR3: TGCAGCATGGCCAGGGGCGGCACCGGGGAGCTGTTTTTT. It yields the protein CSMARGGTGELFF.

The chain is built from TRBV11-2 and TRBJ2-1; D is ambiguous. The CDR3 is made up of 13 amino acids. Trimming took off 10 bases at V and 1 base at J, with 11 bases between the two ends. The germline V gene has CDR1 SGHAT and CDR2 FQNNGV. CDR3 loop: CAIAENSYNEQFF. The CDR3 nucleotides are TGTGCCATCGCAGAGAATTCCTACAATGAGCAGTTCTTC. The full variable domain, rest sourced from reference TRBV11-2 and TRBJ2-1, is EAGVAQSPRYKIIEKRQSVAFWCNPISGHATLYWYQQILGQGPKLLIQFQNNGVVDDSQLPKDRFSAERLKGVDSTLKIQPAKLEDSAVYLCAIAENSYNEQFFGPGTRLTVL.